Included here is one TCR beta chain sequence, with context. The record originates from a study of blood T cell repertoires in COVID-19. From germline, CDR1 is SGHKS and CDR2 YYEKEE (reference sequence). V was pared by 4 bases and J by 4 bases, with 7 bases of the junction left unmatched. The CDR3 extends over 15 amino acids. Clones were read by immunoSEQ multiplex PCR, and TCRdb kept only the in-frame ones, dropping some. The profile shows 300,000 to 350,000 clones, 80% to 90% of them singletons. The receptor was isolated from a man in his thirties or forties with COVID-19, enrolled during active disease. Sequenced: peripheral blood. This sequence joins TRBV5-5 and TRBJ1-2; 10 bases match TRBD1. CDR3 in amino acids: CASSNPRQGAYGYTF. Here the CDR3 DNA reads TGTGCCAGCAGCAACCCCAGACAGGGGGCCTATGGCTACACCTTC.